This T cell receptor beta chain was profiled in a study of T cells and copy number aberrations in small-cell lung cancer (dated by TCRdb to about 2021). For the study in its entirety: To relate T cell metrics to mutations and copy number aberrations, the same tumor regions underwent both TCR repertoire sequencing and whole-exome sequencing. Tumor TCR data existed for around 17 patients, and 14 to 15 patients had TCR data from both tumor tissue and normal tissue. Paper-wide results and their limitations: Lower T-cell density, richness and clonality were observed in tumors than in adjacent lung tissue, although the difference in density was not significant. Because surgical resection is uncommon in small-cell lung cancer, the study was limited by a small sample size, and the findings need validation. Every specimen was formalin-fixed paraffin-embedded tissue, a material known to introduce sequencing artifacts.

The CDR1 and CDR2 encoded by the germline V gene are SGDLS and YYNGEE. Germline trimming: 0 bases from V, 2 bases from J; junction bases outside gene matches: 2. Counted from cysteine to phenylalanine, this CDR3 has 15 amino acids. Just the 45-base CDR3 DNA is kept, in frame starting at base 1. The donors were limited-stage small-cell lung cancer patients whose surgical resection took place in Hangzhou, China, between the late 2000s and the early 2020s. Every donor underwent upfront surgery with no preoperative chemotherapy or radiotherapy, and no donor received immunotherapy either before or after surgery. All 20 or so patients in the sequenced cohort were smokers or heavy second-hand smokers. Adjacent normal lung was collected at least 2 cm from the tumor margin and was morphologically confirmed by two pathologists to be free of malignant cells. To characterize T cell repertoire heterogeneity, the study applied multi-region TCR-beta sequencing to resected limited-stage small-cell lung cancers and to tumor-adjacent lung tissue. The AllPrep DNA/RNA FFPE Kit (Qiagen) was used to extract genomic DNA from FFPE tissue.

The immunoSEQ hsTCRB Kit was used with multiplexed V- and J-gene primers to amplify TCR-beta CDR3 regions from genomic DNA. Unique DNA barcodes were added in a second PCR, and samples were pooled together with a negative and a positive control. The pooled TCR-beta libraries were sequenced using a 150-cycle paired-end protocol on an Illumina MiSeq. Per the authors' processing: Raw sequencing data were processed by Adaptive Biotechnologies into a report containing normalized, annotated TCR-beta repertoires. T-cell density was calculated by normalizing TCR-beta templates to usable DNA, with usable DNA estimated through amplification of housekeeping genes. Richness was the count of unique rearrangements, and clonality was defined as 1 minus Pielou's evenness. TCRdb took over this immuneACCESS table, retaining in-frame rearrangements with V and J assigned. Such tables are incomplete; in checked studies, under half of the missing clones stem from an unresolved V gene, and the remainder is unexplained. From that table come the V and J calls and clone size; the DNA was used to work out D and trimming. In all, the sample holds about 2,000 clones, and over 75% of those were seen once. Jointly, the top ten make up roughly 5.2% of the sample.

This clone was counted between two and nine times. The antigen this receptor binds is unknown. Base qualities are not recorded, but no much larger clone differs from it by a single base. The sequencing sample was made of normal tissue next to the tumor. The sequence came from a man aged 45-65 years with small cell lung cancer. The chain uses TRBV9 and TRBJ1-2, with 9 junctional bases fitting TRBD1. The DNA sequence is given as TGTGCCAGCAGCGTAGGAGGGACAGGGAACTATGGCTACACCTTC. Its translation reads: CASSVGGTGNYGYTF.